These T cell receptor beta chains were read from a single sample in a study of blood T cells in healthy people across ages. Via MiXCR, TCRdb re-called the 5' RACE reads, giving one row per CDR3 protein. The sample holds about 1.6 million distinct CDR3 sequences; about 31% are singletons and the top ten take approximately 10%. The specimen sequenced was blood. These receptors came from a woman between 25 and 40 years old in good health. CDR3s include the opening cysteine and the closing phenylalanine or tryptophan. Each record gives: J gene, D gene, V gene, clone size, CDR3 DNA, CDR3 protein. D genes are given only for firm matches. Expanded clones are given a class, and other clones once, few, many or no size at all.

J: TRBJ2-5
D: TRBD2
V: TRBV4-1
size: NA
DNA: TGCGCCAGCAGCCTTGGATGGACTAGCGGGGGCAAATGGTACCAAGAGACCCAGTACTTC
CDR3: CASSLGWTSGGKWYQETQYF

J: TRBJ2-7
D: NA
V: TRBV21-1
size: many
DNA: TGTGCCAGCATCTCCGGGACTAGCAACTACGAGCAGTACTTC
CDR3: CASISGTSNYEQYF

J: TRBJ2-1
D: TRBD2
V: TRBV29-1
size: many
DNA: TGCAGCGTTGATTTAACGGGGGGCTACAATGAGCAGTTCTTC
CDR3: CSVDLTGGYNEQFF

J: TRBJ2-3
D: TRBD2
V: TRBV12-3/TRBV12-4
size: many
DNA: TGTGCCAGCAGCACTAGCGGAGGCACAGATACGCAGTATTTT
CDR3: CASSTSGGTDTQYF

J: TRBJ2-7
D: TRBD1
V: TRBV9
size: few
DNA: TGTGCCAGCAGCGTAGATGACACGACAGGGGACGAGCAGTACTTC
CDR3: CASSVDDTTGDEQYF

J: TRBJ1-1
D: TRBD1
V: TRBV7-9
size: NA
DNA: TGTGCCGGCAGCTCGCTCCCAGGGCAGGGGGCGAACACTGAAGCTTTCTTT
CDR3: CAGSSLPGQGANTEAFF

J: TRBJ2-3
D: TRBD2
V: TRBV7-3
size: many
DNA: TGTGCCAGCAGCCCGGGACTAGCGGGATTGGATACGCAGTATTTT
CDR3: CASSPGLAGLDTQYF

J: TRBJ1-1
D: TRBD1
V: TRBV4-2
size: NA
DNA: TGTGCCGGCAGCCCCAGAGTTCAGGGGGCGGAGAACACTGAAGCTTTCTTT
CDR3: CAGSPRVQGAENTEAFF

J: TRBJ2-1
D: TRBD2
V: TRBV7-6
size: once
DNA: TGTGCCAGCAGCCAGACTAGCTTGGCCAATGAGCAGTTCTTC
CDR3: CASSQTSLANEQFF

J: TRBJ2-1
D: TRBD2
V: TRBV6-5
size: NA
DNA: TGTGCCAGCAGTTACTCCAAATCGACTAGCGGGCGGCCGCAGTTCTTC
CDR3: CASSYSKSTSGRPQFF

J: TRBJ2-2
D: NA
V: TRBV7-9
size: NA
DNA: TGTGCCAGCAGCTACCCCGGGGATTGGGGCTCGGAGCTGTTTTTT
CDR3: CASSYPGDWGSELFF

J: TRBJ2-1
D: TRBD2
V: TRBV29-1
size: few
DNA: TGCAGCGCGAAAGGGGGGACTAGCGGGGCCGAGCAGTTCTTC
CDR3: CSAKGGTSGAEQFF

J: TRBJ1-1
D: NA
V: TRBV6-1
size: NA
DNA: TGTGCCAGCCACTTTAATATTATTGAGGGAGAAGCTTTCTTT
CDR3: CASHFNIIEGEAFF

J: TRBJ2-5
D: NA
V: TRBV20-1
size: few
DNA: TGCAGTGCCCAACTGGGCCAAGAGACCCAGTACTTC
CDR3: CSAQLGQETQYF

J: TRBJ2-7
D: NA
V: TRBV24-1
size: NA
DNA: TGTGCCACCAGTGATTTGTTTGCCGTAAGGAGCTCCTACGAGCAGTACTTC
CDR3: CATSDLFAVRSSYEQYF

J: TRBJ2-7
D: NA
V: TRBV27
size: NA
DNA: TGTGCCAGCAGGTTATCAGTAGGGTTCGGCGAGCAGTACTTC
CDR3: CASRLSVGFGEQYF

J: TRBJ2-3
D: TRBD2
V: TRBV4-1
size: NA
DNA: TGCGCCAGCAGCCAAGATGGGTCCGCGGGAGGGCGAACAGATATGCAGTATTTT
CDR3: CASSQDGSAGGRTDMQYF

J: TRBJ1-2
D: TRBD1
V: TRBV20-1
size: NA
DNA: TGCAGTGCTCCCCAGGGGGCGGGCTATGGCTACACCTTC
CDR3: CSAPQGAGYGYTF

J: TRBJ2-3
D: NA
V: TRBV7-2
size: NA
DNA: TGTGCCAGCAGCTTACGGCTAGTTTCCGATGCGCAGTATTTT
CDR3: CASSLRLVSDAQYF

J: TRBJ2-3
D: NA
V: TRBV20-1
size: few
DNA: TGCAGTGCTAGAGAGGGCCGACTGGGGAGCACAGATACGCAGTATTTT
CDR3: CSAREGRLGSTDTQYF

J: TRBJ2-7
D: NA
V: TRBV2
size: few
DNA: TGTGCCACCTCAATGGGGGGAGGTTCTAACGAGCAGTACTTC
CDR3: CATSMGGGSNEQYF

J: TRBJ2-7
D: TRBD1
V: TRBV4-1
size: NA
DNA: TGCGCCAGCAGCCAATACTACAGGGGGCTGGCTGAGGACGAGCAGTACTTC
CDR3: CASSQYYRGLAEDEQYF

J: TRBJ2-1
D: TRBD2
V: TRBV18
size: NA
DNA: TGTGCCAGCTCACCAAGGACTAGCGTAGAGGAGCAGTTCTTC
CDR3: CASSPRTSVEEQFF

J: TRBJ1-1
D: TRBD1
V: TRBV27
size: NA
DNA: TGTGCCAGCGGGGACAGCAAGCGAACTGAAGCTTTCTTT
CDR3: CASGDSKRTEAFF

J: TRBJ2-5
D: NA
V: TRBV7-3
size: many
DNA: TGTGCCAGCAGTTTATCCGGAAGCCAAGAGACCCAGTACTTC
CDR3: CASSLSGSQETQYF

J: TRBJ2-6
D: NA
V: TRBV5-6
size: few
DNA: TGTGCCAGCAGCCCCCAGGGCCTCGGGGCCAACGTCCTGACTTTC
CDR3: CASSPQGLGANVLTF

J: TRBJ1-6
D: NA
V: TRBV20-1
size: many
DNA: TGCAGCCCCTTCAGCTCCTATAATTCACCCCTCCACTTT
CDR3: CSPFSSYNSPLHF

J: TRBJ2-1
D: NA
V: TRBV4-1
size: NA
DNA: TGCGCCAGCAGCTCTCGTTCCGCAGGGAGAGGTCGAAACAATGAGCAGTTCTTC
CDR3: CASSSRSAGRGRNNEQFF

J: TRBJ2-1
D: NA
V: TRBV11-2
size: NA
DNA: TGTGCCAGCAGCTGCAGTGGGAGCCCAAGCGATGAGCAGTTCTTC
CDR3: CASSCSGSPSDEQFF

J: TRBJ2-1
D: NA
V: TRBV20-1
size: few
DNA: TGCAGTGCTAGAGATGAGAGAATTGGCGGTTCAAAGTTCTTC
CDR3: CSARDERIGGSKFF

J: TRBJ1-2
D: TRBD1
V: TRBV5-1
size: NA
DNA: TGCGCCAGCAGCTGGGCGACAGGGGGCAACTATGGCTACACCTTC
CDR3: CASSWATGGNYGYTF

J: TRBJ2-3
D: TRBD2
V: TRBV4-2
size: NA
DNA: TGTGCCAGCAGCCAAGAGCTAGCGGGTTCCCTCACAGATACGCGGTATTTT
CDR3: CASSQELAGSLTDTRYF

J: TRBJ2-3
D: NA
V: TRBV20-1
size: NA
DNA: TGCAGTGCTAGCGTTCGAATCAACACAGATACGCAGTATTTT
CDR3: CSASVRINTDTQYF

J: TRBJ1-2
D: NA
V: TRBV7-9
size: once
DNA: TGTGCCAGCAGCTTAGGTAGTCGGCACGATCGTGGCTACACCTTC
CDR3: CASSLGSRHDRGYTF

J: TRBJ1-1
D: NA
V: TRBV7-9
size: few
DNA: TGTGCCAGCAGCTTATACGGGGGGTGGGGTGAAGCTTTCTTT
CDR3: CASSLYGGWGEAFF

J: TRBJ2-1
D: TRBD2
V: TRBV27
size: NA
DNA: TGTGCCAGCAGTTTCGAGGCGGGAGTCGTATCCTACAATGAGCAGTTCTTC
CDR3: CASSFEAGVVSYNEQFF

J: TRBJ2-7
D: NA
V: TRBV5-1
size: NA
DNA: TGCGCCGGCAGATCGGATCCCTACGAGCAGTACTTC
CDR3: CAGRSDPYEQYF

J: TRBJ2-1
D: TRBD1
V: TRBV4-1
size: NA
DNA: TGCGCCAGCAGCCAGCCTAGACAGGGGGCAAACAATGAGCAGTTCTTC
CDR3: CASSQPRQGANNEQFF

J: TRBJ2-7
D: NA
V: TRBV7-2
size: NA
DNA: TGTGCCAGCAGCTTAAGTTACGGGTTCTACGAGCAGTACTTC
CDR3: CASSLSYGFYEQYF

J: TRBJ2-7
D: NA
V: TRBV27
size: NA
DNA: TGTGCCAGCAGATACACCGGGACGTTCTACGAGCAGTACTTC
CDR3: CASRYTGTFYEQYF

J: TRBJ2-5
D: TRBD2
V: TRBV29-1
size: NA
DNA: TGCAGCGTTGTTGGCCAGCGGGGGGTAAAAGGCCAAGAGACCCAGTACTTC
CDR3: CSVVGQRGVKGQETQYF

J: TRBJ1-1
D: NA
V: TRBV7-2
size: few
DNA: TGTGCCAGCAGCCCCGGGAAGACGGGGAGGTGGACTGAAGCTTTCTTT
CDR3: CASSPGKTGRWTEAFF

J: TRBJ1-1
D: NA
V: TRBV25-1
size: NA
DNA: TGTGCCAGCAGTGATCCGGGGGAGGGGAACACTGAAGCTTTCTTT
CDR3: CASSDPGEGNTEAFF

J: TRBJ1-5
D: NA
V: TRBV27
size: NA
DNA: TGTGCCAGCGGGGTTCAGGGTCGGGGTTTTCAGCCCCAGCATTTT
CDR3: CASGVQGRGFQPQHF

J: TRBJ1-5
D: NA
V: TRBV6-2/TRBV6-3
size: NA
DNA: TGTGCCAGCAGTTACTCGATCCAGAAAGCGGGAAGCAATCAGCCCCAGCATTTT
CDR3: CASSYSIQKAGSNQPQHF

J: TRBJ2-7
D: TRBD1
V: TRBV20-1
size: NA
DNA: TGCAGTGCTAGGGGGTCTACAGGGGGGCAGTACTTC
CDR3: CSARGSTGGQYF

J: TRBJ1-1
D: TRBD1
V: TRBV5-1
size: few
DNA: TGCGCCAGCAGCTCTCTGACAGGGGCGGCTGAAGCTTTCTTT
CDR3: CASSSLTGAAEAFF

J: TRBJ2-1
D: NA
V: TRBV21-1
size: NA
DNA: TGTGCCAGCAGCCAAAACCTTCCAGGGTACAATGAGCAGTTCTTC
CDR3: CASSQNLPGYNEQFF

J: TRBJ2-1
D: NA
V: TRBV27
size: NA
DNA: TGTGCCAGCAGTAGAGAGCGGCTAAGCTCCTACAATGAGCAGTTCTTC
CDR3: CASSRERLSSYNEQFF

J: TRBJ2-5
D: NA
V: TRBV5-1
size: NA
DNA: TGCGCCAGCAGCTTCGGGACTCCGAGGGAGACCCAGTACTTC
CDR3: CASSFGTPRETQYF

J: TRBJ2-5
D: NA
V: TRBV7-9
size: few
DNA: TGTGCCAGCAGAACTTGGGACGCCCCGGGGGAGACCCAGTACTTC
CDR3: CASRTWDAPGETQYF

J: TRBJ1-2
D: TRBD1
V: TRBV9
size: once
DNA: TGTGCCAGCAGCAAAGAGACAGGGGGAGGCTATGGCTACACCTTC
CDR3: CASSKETGGGYGYTF

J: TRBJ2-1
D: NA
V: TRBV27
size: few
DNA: TGTGCCAGCAGTCCCCCGGGAAGCCTCAATGAGCAGTTCTTC
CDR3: CASSPPGSLNEQFF

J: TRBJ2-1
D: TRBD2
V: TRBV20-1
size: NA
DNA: TGCAGTGCTCGACAGACACTAGCGGCTTCCTACAATGAGCAGTTCTTC
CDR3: CSARQTLAASYNEQFF